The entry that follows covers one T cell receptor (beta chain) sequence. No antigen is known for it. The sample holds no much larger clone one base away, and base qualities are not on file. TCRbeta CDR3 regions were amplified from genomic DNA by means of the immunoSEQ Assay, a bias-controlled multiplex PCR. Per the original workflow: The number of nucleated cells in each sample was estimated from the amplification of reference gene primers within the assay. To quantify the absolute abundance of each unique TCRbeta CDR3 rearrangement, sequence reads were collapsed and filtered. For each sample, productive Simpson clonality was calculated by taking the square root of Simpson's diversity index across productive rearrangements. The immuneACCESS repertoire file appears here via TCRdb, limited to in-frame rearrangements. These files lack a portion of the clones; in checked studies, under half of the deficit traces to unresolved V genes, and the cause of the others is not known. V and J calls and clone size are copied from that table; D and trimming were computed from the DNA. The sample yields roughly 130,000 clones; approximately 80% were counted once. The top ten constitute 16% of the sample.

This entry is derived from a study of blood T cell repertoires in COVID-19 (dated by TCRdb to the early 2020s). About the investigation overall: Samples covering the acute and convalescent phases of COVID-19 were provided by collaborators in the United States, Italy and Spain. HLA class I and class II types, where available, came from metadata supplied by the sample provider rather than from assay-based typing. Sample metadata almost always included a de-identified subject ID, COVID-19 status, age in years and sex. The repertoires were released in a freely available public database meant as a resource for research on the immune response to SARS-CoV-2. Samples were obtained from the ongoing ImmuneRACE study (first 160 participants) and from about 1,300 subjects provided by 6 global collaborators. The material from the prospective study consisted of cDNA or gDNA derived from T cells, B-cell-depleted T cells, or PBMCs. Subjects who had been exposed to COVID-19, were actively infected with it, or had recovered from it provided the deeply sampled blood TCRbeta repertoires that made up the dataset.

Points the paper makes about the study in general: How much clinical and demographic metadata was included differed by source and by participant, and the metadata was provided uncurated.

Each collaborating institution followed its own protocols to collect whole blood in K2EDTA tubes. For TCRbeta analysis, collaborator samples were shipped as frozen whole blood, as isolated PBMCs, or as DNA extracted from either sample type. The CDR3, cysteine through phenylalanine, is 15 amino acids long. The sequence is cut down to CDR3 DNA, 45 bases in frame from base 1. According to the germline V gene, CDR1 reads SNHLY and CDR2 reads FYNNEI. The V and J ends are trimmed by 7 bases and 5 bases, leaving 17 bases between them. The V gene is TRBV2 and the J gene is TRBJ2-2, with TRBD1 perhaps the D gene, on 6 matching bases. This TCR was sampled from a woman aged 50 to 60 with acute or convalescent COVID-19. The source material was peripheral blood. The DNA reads TGTGCCAGCATGTTAGTAGCGACAGGAACCGGGGAGCTGTTTTTT. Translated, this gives CASMLVATGTGELFF.